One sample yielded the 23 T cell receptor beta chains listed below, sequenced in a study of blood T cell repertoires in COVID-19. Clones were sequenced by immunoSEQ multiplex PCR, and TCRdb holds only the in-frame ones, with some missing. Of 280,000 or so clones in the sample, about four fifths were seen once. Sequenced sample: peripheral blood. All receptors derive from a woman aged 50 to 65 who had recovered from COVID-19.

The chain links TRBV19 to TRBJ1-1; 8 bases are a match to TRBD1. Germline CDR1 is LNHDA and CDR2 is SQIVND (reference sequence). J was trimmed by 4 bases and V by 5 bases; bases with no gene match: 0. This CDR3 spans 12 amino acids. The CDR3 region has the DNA TGTGCCAGTAGTCAGGGGGCCACTGAAGCTTTCTTT. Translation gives CASSQGATEAFF.

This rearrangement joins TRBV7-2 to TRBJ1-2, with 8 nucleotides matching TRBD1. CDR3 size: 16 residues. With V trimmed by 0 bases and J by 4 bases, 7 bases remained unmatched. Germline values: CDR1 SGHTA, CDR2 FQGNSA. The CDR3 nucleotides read TGTGCCAGCAGCTTAGCGCTCAGGGGGCCCACCTATGGCTACACCTTC. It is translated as CASSLALRGPTYGYTF.

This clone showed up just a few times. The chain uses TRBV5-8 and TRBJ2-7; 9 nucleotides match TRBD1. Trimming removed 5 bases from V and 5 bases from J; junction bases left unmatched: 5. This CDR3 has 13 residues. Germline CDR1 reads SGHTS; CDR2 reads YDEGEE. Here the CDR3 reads CASRTTGGHEQYF. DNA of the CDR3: TGTGCCAGCAGAACAACAGGGGGCCACGAGCAGTACTTC.

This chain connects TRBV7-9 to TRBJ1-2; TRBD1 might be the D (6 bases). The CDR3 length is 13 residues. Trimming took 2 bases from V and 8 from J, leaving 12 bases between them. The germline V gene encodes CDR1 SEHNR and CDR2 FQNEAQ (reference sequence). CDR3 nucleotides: TGTGCCAGCAGCTTACATACAGGGATGGGCTACACCTTC. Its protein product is CASSLHTGMGYTF.

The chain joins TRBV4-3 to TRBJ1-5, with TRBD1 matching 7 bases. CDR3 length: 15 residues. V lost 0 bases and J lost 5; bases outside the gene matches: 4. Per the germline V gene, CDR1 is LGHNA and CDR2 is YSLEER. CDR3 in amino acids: CASSQDRGIYQPQHF. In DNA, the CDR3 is TGCGCCAGCAGCCAAGACAGGGGGATTTATCAGCCCCAGCATTTT.

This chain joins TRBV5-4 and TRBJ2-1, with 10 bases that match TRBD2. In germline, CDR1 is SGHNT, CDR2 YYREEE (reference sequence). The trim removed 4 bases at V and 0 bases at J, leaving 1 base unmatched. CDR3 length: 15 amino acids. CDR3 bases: TGTGCCAGCAGCCAGCGGGGGGGCTCCTACAATGAGCAGTTCTTC. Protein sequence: CASSQRGGSYNEQFF.

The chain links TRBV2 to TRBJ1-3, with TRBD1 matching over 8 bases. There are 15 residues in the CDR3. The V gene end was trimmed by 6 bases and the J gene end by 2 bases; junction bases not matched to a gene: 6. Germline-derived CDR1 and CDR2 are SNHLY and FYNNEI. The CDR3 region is CASSGQGSAGNTIYF. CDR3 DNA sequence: TGTGCCAGCAGCGGACAGGGAAGTGCTGGAAACACCATATATTTT. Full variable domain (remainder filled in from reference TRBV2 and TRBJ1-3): EPEVTQTPSHQVTQMGQEVILRCVPISNHLYFYWYRQILGQKVEFLVSFYNNEISEKSEIFDDQFSVERPDGSNFTLKIRSTKLEDSAMYFCASSGQGSAGNTIYFGEGSWLTVV.

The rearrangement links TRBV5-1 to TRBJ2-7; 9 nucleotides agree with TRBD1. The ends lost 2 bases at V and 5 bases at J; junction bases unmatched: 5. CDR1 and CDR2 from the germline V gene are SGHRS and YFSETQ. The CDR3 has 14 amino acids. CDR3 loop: CASSFNRGRDEQYF. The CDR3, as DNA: TGCGCCAGCAGCTTTAACAGGGGGCGCGACGAGCAGTACTTC.

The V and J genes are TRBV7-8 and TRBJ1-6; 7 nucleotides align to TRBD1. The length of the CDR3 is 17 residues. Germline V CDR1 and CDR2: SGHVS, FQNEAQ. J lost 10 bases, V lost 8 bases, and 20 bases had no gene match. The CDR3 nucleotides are TGTGCCAGCCGATCGCGGGACAGCGCTCTCCTGGGATCACCCCTCCACTTT. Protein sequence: CASRSRDSALLGSPLHF. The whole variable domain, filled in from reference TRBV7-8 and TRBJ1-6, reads GAGVSQSPRYKVAKRGQDVALRCDPISGHVSLFWYQQALGQGPEFLTYFQNEAQLDKSGLPSDRFFAERPEGSVSTLKIQRTQQEDSAVYLCASRSRDSALLGSPLHFGNGTRLTVT.

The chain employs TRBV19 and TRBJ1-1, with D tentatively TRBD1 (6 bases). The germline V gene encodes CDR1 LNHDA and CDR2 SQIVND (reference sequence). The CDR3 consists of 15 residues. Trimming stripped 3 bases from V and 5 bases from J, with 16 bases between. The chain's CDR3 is CASSIPAGDKTEAFF. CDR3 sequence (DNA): TGTGCCAGTAGTATTCCGGCAGGGGACAAGACTGAAGCTTTCTTT.

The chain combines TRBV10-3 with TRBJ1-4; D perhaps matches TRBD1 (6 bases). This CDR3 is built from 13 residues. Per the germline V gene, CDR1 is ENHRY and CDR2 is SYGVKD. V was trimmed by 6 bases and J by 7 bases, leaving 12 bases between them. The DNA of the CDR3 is TGTGCCATCAGACAGGGTGGGGGTGAAAAACTGTTTTTT. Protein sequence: CAIRQGGGEKLFF.

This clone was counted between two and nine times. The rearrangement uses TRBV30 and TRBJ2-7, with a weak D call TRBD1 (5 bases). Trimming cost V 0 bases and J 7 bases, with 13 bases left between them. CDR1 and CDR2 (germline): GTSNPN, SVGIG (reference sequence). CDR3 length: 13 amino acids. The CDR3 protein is CAWSVGRASEQYF. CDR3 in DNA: TGTGCCTGGAGTGTGGGCAGGGCTAGTGAGCAGTACTTC.

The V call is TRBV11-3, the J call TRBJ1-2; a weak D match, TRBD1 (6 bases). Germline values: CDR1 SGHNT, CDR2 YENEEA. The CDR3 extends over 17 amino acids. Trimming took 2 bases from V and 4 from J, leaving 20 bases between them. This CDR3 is CASSLPPGEGRIYGYTF. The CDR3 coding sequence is TGTGCCAGCAGCTTACCACCAGGGGAGGGGCGAATCTATGGCTACACCTTC.

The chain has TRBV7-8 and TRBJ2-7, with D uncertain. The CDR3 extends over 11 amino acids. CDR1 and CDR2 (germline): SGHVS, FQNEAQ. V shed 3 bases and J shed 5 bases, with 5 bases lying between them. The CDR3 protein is CASSFLNEQYF. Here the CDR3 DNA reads TGTGCCAGCAGCTTTCTAAACGAGCAGTACTTC. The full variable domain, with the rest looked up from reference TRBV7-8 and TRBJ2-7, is GAGVSQSPRYKVAKRGQDVALRCDPISGHVSLFWYQQALGQGPEFLTYFQNEAQLDKSGLPSDRFFAERPEGSVSTLKIQRTQQEDSAVYLCASSFLNEQYFGPGTRLTVT.

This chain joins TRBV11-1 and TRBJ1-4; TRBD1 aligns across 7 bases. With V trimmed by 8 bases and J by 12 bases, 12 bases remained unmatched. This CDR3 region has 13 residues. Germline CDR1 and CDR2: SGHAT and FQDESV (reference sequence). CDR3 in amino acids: CASRDSYLGELFF. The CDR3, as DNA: TGTGCCAGCCGGGACAGCTACTTAGGGGAACTGTTTTTT. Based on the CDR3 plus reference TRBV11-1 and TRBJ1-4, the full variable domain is EAEVAQSPRYKITEKSQAVAFWCDPISGHATLYWYRQILGQGPELLVQFQDESVVDDSQLPKDRFSAERLKGVDSTLKIQPAELGDSAMYLCASRDSYLGELFFGSGTQLSVL.

The CDR3 nucleotides read TGCAGCGTCTACCACTCCGGGACAGGGGGAGACGAGCAGTACTTC. Translating gives CSVYHSGTGGDEQYF. The rearrangement links TRBV29-1 to TRBJ2-7, with 11 bases that match TRBD1. In germline, CDR1 is SQVTM, CDR2 ANQGSEA. V lost 6 bases, J lost 5 bases, and 12 bases stayed unmatched. The CDR3 runs 15 residues.

The CDR3 sequence is CASSRDRAGSYEQYF. CDR3 nucleotides: TGTGCCAGTAGTCGGGACAGGGCCGGCTCCTACGAGCAGTACTTC. The chain has TRBV19 and TRBJ2-7; 9 bases are a match to TRBD1. The length of the CDR3 is 15 residues. The trim removed 5 bases at V and 0 bases at J, leaving 5 bases unmatched. Germline-derived CDR1 and CDR2 are LNHDA and SQIVND (reference sequence).

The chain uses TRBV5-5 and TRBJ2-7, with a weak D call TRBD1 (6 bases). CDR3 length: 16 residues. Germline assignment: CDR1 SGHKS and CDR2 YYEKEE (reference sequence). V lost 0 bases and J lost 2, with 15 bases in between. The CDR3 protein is CASSLGAGALPYEQYF. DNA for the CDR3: TGTGCCAGCAGCTTGGGTGCAGGGGCTCTTCCCTACGAGCAGTACTTC.

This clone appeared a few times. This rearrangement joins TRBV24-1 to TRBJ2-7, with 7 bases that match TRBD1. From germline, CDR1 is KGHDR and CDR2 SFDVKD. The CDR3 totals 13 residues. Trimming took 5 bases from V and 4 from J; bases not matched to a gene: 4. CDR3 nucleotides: TGTGCCACCAGTGTACCAGGGGGTTACGAGCAGTACTTC. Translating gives CATSVPGGYEQYF.

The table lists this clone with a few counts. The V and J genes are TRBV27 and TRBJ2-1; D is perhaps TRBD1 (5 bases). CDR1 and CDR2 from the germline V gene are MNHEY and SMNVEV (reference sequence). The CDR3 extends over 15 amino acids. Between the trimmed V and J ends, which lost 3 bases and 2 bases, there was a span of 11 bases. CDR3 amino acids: CASSFRQLAYNEQFF. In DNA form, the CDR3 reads TGTGCCAGCAGTTTCAGACAGCTCGCCTACAATGAGCAGTTCTTC.

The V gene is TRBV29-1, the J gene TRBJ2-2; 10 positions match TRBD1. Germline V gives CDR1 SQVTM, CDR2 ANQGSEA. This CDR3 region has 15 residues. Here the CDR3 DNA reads TGCACCACTAAATCAGACAGGGGGCATGCCGGGGAGCTGTTTTTT. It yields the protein CTTKSDRGHAGELFF.

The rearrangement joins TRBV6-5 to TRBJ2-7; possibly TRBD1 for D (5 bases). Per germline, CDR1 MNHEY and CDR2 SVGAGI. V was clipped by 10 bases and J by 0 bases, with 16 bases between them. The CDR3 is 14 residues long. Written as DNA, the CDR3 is TGTGCCACCCGACAGCCCTCACTCTCCTACGAGCAGTACTTC. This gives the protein CATRQPSLSYEQYF.

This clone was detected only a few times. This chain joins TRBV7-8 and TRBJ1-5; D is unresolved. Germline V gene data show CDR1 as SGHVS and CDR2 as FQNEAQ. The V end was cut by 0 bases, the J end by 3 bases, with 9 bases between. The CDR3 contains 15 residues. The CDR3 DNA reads TGTGCCAGCAGCTTAGCGAGGGCAGACAATCAGCCCCAGCATTTT. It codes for CASSLARADNQPQHF.